This TCR beta chain was observed in a study of T cells in Graves' hyperthyroidism and ophthalmopathy. TCR beta CDR3 regions were amplified from RNA. The primer set for the first-round RT-PCR of the TCR CDR3 was HTBI. TCRdb independently ran MiXCR on the multiplex PCR reads; one entry per CDR3 protein. The sample lists hundreds of thousands of distinct CDR3 sequences; 14% were seen once. Regarding the study as a whole: Blood also carried most thyroid clonotypes expanded above 0.001.

CDR1 is DFQATT and CDR2 is SNEGSKA in the germline V gene (reference sequence). The CDR3 covers 13 residues. J was trimmed by 6 bases and V by 5 bases; bases with no gene match: 3. This clonotype occurred many times. What it binds is unknown. This receptor was taken from a woman aged 25 to 45 with Graves' hyperthyroidism. The chain links TRBV20-1 to TRBJ2-1, with TRBD2 matching 11 bases. The sample comprised blood. This CDR3 reads CSAGGLAANEQFF. The CDR3 nucleotides read TGCAGTGCTGGGGGACTAGCGGCCAATGAGCAGTTCTTC.